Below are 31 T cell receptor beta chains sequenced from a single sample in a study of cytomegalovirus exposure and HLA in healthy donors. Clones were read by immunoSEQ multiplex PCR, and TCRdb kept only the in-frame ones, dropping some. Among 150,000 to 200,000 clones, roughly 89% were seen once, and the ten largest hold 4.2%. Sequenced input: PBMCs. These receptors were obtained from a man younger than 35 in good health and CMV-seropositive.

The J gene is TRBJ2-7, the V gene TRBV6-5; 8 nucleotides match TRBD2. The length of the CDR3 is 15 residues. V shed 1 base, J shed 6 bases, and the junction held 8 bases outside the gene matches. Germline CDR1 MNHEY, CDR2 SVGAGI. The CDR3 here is CASSYWGSGSPEQYF. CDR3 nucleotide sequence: TGTGCCAGCAGTTACTGGGGAAGCGGGAGCCCCGAGCAGTACTTC.

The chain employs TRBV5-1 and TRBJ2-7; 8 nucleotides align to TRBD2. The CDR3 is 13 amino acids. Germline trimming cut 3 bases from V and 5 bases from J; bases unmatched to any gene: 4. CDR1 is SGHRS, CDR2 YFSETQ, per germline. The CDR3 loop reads CASSSGLGDEQYF. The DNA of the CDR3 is TGCGCCAGCAGCTCGGGACTAGGTGACGAGCAGTACTTC.

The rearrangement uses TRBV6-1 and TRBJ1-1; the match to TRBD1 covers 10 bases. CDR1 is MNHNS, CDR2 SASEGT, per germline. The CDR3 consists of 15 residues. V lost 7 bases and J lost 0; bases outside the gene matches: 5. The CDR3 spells CASKGTGVMNTEAFF. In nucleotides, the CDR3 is TGTGCCAGCAAAGGGACAGGGGTAATGAACACTGAAGCTTTCTTT.

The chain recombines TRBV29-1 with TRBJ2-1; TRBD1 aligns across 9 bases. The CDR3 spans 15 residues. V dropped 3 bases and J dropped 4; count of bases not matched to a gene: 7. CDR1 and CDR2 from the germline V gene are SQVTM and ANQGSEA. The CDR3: CSVEFGDREYNEQFF. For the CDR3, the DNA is TGCAGCGTTGAGTTTGGGGACAGGGAGTACAATGAGCAGTTCTTC.

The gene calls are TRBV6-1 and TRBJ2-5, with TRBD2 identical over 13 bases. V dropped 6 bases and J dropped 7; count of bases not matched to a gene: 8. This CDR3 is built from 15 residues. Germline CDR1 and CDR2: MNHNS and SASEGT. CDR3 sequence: CASSPGLAGAGTQYF. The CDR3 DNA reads TGTGCCAGCAGCCCCGGACTAGCGGGAGCTGGGACCCAGTACTTC.

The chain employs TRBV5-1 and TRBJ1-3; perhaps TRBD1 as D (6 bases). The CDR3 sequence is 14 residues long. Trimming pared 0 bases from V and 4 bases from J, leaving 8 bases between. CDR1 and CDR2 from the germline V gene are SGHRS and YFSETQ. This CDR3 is CASSLGTAGNTIYF. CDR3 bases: TGCGCCAGCAGCTTGGGGACAGCGGGAAACACCATATATTTT. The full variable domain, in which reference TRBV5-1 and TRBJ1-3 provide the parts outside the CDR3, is KAGVTQTPRYLIKTRGQQVTLSCSPISGHRSVSWYQQTPGQGLQFLFEYFSETQRNKGNFPGRFSGRQFSNSRSEMNVSTLELGDSALYLCASSLGTAGNTIYFGEGSWLTVV.

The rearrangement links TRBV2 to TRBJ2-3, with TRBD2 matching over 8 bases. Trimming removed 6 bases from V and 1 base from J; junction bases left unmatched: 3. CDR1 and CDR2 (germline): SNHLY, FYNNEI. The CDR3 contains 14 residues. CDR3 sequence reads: CASSGGARTDTQYF. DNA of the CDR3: TGTGCCAGCAGCGGGGGGGCGCGCACAGATACGCAGTATTTT.

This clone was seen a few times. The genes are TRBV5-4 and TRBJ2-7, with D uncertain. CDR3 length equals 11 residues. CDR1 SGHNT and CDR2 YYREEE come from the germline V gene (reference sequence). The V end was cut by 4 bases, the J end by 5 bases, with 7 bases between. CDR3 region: CASSLRDEQYF. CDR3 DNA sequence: TGTGCCAGCAGCCTGCGCGACGAGCAGTACTTC.

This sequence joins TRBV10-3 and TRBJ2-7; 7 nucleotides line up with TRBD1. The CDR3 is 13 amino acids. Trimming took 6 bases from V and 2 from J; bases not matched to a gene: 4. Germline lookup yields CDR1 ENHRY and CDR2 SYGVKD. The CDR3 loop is CAISPGQAYEQYF. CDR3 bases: TGTGCCATCAGCCCAGGACAGGCCTACGAGCAGTACTTC.

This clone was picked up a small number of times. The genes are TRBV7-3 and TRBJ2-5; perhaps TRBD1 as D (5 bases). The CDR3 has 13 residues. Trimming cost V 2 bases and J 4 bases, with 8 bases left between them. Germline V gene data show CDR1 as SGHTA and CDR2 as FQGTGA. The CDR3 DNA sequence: TGTGCCAGCAGCTTAGCAGGGTTAGAGACCCAGTACTTC. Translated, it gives CASSLAGLETQYF.

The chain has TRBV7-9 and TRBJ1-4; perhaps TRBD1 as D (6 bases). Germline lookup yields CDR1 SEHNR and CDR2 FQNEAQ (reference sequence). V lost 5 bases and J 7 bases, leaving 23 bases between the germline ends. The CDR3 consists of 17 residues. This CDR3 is CASSPPMSGGGGEKLFF. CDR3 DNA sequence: TGTGCCAGCAGCCCCCCAATGTCGGGGGGCGGGGGTGAAAAACTGTTTTTT.

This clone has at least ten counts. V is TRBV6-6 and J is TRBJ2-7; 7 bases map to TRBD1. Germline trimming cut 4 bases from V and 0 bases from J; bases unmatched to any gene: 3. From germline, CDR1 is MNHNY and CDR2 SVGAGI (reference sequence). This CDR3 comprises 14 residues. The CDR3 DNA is TGTGCCAGCAGTTCCGGGGACAGCTCCTACGAGCAGTACTTC. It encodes CASSSGDSSYEQYF.

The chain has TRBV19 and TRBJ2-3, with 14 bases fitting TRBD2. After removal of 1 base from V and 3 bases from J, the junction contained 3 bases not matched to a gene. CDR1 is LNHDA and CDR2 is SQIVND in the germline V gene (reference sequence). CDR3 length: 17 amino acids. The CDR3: CASSIAGTSGSTDTQYF. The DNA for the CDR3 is TGTGCCAGTAGTATAGCCGGGACTAGCGGGAGTACAGATACGCAGTATTTT.

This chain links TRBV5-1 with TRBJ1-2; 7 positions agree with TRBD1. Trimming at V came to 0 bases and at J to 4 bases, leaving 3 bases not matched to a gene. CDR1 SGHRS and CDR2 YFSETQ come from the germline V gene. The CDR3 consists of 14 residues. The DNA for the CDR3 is TGCGCCAGCAGCTTGGAGGGGGCCGGCTATGGCTACACCTTC. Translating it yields CASSLEGAGYGYTF. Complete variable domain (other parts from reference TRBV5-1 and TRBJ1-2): KAGVTQTPRYLIKTRGQQVTLSCSPISGHRSVSWYQQTPGQGLQFLFEYFSETQRNKGNFPGRFSGRQFSNSRSEMNVSTLELGDSALYLCASSLEGAGYGYTFGSGTRLTVV.

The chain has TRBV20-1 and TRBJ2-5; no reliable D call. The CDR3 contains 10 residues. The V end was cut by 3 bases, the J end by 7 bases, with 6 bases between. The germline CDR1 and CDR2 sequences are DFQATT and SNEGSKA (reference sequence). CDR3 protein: CSASRGTQYF. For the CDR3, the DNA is TGCAGTGCTAGCCGCGGGACCCAGTACTTC.

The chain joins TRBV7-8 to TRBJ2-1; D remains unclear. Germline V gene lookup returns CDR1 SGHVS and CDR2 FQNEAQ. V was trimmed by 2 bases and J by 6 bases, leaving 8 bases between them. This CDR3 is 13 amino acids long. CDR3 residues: CASSLSPRNEQFF. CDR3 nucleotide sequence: TGTGCCAGCAGCTTATCCCCCCGCAATGAGCAGTTCTTC.

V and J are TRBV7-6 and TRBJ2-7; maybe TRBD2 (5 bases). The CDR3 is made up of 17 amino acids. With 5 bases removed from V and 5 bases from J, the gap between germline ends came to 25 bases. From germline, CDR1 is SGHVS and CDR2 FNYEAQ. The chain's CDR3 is CASSERPGISNPHEQYF. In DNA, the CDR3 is TGTGCCAGCAGCGAAAGGCCCGGGATAAGCAACCCCCACGAGCAGTACTTC. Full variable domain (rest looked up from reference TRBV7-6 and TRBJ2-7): GAGVSQSPRYKVTKRGQDVALRCDPISGHVSLYWYRQALGQGPEFLTYFNYEAQQDKSGLPNDRFSAERPEGSISTLTIQRTEQRDSAMYRCASSERPGISNPHEQYFGPGTRLTVT.

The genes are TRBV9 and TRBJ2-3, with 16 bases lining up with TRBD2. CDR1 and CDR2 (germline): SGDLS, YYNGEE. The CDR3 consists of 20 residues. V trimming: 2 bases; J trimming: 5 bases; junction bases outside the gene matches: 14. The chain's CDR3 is CASSVGTSGRGSRLGDTQYF. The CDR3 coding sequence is TGTGCCAGCAGCGTTGGGACTAGCGGGAGGGGTAGTCGCTTAGGAGATACGCAGTATTTT.

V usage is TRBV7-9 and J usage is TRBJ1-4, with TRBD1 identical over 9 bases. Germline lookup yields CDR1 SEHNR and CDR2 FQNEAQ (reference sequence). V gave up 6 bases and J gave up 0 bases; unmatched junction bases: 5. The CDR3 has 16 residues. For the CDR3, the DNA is TGTGCCAGCAGTAAAGGGACAGGGACAACTAATGAAAAACTGTTTTTT. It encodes CASSKGTGTTNEKLFF. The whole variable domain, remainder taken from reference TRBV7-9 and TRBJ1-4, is DTGVSQNPRHKITKRGQNVTFRCDPISEHNRLYWYRQTLGQGPEFLTYFQNEAQLEKSRLLSDRFSAERPKGSFSTLEIQRTEQGDSAMYLCASSKGTGTTNEKLFFGSGTQLSVL.

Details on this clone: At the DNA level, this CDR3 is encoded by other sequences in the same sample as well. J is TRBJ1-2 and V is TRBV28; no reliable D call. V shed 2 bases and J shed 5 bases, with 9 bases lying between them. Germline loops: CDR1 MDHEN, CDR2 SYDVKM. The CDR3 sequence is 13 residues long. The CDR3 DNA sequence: TGTGCCAGCAGTTTAGGCGGTGGGTATGGCTACACCTTC. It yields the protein CASSLGGGYGYTF.

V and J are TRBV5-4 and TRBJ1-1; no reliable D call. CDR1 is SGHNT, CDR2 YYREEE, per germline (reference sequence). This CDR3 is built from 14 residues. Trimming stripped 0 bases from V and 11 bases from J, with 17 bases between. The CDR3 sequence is CASSLDGVTAYAFF. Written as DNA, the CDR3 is TGTGCCAGCAGCTTGGATGGAGTTACCGCTTATGCTTTCTTT.

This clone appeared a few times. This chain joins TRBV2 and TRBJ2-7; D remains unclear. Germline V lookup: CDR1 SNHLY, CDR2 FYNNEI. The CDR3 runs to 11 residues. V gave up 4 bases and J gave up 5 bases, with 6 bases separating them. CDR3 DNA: TGTGCCAGCAGTGTCAGTGACGAGCAGTACTTC. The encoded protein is CASSVSDEQYF. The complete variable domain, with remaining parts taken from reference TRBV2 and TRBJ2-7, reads EPEVTQTPSHQVTQMGQEVILRCVPISNHLYFYWYRQILGQKVEFLVSFYNNEISEKSEIFDDQFSVERPDGSNFTLKIRSTKLEDSAMYFCASSVSDEQYFGPGTRLTVT.

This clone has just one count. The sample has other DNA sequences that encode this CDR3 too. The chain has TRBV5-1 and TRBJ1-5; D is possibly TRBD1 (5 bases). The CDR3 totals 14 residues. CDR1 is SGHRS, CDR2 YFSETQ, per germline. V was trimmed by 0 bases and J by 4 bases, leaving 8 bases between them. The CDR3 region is CASSLAGGNQPQHF. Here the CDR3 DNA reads TGCGCCAGCAGCTTGGCCGGGGGGAATCAGCCCCAGCATTTT.

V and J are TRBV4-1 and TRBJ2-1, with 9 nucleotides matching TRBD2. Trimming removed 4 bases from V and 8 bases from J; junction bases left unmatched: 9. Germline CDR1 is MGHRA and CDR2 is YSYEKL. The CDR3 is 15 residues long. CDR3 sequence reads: CASSLSGLANDEQFF. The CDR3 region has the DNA TGCGCCAGCAGCCTTTCAGGACTAGCGAACGATGAGCAGTTCTTC.

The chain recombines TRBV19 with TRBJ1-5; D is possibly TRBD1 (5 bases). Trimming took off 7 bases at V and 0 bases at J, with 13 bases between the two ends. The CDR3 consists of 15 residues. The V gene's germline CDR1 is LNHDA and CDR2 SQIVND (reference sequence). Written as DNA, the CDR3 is TGTGCCAGTAACCATCAGGGCCATAGCAATCAGCCCCAGCATTTT. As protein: CASNHQGHSNQPQHF.

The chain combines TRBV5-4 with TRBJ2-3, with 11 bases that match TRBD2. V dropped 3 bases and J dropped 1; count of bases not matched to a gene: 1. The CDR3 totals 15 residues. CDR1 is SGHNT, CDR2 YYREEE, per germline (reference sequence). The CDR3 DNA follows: TGTGCCAGCAGCTGGGGACTAGCGGGCACAGATACGCAGTATTTT. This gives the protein CASSWGLAGTDTQYF.

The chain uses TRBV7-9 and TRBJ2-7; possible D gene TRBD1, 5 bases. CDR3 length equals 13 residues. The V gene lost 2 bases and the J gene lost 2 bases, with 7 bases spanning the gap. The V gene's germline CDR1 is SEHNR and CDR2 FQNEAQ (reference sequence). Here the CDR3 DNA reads TGTGCCAGCAGCTTACAACAGGCCTACGAGCAGTACTTC. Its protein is CASSLQQAYEQYF.

The CDR3 coding sequence is TGTGCCAGTAGTCCTTCGGCAGGGGTGGGCACTGAAGCTTTCTTT. Translating it yields CASSPSAGVGTEAFF. The genes are TRBV19 and TRBJ1-1, with D maybe TRBD1 (6 bases). Trimming removed 5 bases at V and 4 bases at J, with 17 bases between. Germline loops: CDR1 LNHDA, CDR2 SQIVND (reference sequence). The CDR3 runs to 15 residues.

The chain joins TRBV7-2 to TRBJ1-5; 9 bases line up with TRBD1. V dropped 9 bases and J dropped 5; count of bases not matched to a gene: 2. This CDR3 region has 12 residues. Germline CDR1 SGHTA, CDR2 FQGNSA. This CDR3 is CARGTGYQPQHF. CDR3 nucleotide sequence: TGTGCCAGAGGGACAGGGTATCAGCCCCAGCATTTT. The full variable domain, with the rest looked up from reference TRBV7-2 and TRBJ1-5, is GAGVSQSPSNKVTEKGKDVELRCDPISGHTALYWYRQSLGQGLEFLIYFQGNSAPDKSGLPSDRFSAERTGGSVSTLTIQRTQQEDSAVYLCARGTGYQPQHFGDGTRLSIL.

This chain's CDR3 is CASSVEAGGPGNEQYF. CDR3 nucleotide sequence: TGTGCCAGCAGCGTAGAGGCGGGAGGGCCGGGAAACGAGCAGTACTTC. This chain uses TRBV9 with TRBJ2-7; 9 bases agree with TRBD2. The germline CDR1 and CDR2 sequences are SGDLS and YYNGEE. This CDR3 spans 16 amino acids. V lost 0 bases to trimming and J lost 5 bases; unmatched junction nucleotides: 9.

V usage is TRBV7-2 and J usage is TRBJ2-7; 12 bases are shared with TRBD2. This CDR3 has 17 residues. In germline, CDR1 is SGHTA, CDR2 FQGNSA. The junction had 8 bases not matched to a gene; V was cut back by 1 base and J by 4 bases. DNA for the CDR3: TGTGCCAGCAGCTTAGTAGGAGGGACTAGCGGGTCGTACGAGCAGTACTTC. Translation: CASSLVGGTSGSYEQYF.